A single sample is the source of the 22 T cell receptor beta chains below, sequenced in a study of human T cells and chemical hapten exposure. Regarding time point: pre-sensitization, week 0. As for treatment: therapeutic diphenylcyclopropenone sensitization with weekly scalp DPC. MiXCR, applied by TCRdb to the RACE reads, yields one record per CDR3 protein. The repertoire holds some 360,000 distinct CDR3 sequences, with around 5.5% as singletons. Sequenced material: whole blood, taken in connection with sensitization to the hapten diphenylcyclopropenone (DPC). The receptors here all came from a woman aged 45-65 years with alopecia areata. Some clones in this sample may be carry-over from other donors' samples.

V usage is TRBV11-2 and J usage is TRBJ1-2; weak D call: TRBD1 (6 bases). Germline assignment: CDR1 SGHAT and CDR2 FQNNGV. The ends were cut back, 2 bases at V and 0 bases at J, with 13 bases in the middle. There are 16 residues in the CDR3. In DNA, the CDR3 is TGTGCCAGCAGCTTAACTAGTCGGACAGCTAACTATGGCTACACCTTC. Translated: CASSLTSRTANYGYTF.

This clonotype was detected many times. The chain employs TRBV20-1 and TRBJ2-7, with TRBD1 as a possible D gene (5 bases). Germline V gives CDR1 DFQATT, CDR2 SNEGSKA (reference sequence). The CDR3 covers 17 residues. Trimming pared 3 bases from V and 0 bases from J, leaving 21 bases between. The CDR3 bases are TGCAGTGCTAGTCCGGCAGGGCCAACTTTCACCTCCTACGAGCAGTACTTC. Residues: CSASPAGPTFTSYEQYF.

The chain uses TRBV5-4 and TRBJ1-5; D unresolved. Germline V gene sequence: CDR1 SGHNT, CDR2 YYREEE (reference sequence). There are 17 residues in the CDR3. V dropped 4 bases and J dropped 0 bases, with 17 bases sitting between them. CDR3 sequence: CASSLRHYSYSNQPQHF. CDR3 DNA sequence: TGTGCCAGCAGCCTTCGACATTACTCCTATAGCAATCAGCCCCAGCATTTT. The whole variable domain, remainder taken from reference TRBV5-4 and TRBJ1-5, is ETGVTQSPTHLIKTRGQQVTLRCSSQSGHNTVSWYQQALGQGPQFIFQYYREEENGRGNFPPRFSGLQFPNYSSELNVNALELDDSALYLCASSLRHYSYSNQPQHFGDGTRLSIL.

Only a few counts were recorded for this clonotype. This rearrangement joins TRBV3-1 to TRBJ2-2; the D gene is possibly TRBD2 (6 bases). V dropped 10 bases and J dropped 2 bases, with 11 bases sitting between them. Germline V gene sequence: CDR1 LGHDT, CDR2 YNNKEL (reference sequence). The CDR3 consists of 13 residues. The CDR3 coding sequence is TGTGCCACTGGGGACTTTAACACCGGGGAGCTGTTTTTT. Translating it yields CATGDFNTGELFF.

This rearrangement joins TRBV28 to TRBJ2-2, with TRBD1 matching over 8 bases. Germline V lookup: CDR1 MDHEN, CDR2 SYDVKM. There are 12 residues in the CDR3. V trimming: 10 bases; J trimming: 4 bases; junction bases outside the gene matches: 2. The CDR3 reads CATQGATGELFF. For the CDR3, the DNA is TGTGCCACCCAGGGGGCCACCGGGGAGCTGTTTTTT.

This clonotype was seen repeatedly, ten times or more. The CDR3 region is CASSTQGRDRGRPQHF. CDR3 coding DNA: TGTGCCAGCAGTACCCAGGGCCGGGACAGGGGAAGGCCCCAGCATTTT. The chain carries TRBV28 and TRBJ1-5; 10 bases line up with TRBD1. This CDR3 is 16 amino acids long. Losses at the gene ends were 5 bases for V and 9 bases for J; bases not matched to a gene: 13. The germline CDR1 and CDR2 sequences are MDHEN and SYDVKM.

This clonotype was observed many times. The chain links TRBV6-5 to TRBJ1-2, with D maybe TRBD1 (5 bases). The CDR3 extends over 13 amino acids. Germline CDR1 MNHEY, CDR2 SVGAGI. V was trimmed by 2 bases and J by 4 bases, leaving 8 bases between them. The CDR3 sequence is CASSYDRSYGYTF. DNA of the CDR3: TGTGCCAGCAGTTACGACAGATCCTATGGCTACACCTTC.

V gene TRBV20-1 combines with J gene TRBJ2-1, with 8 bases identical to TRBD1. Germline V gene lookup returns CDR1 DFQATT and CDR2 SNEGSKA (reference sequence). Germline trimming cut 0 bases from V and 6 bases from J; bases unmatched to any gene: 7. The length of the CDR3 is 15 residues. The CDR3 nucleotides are TGCAGTGCTAGAGATGGCAGGGGGCCGGGCAATGAGCAGTTCTTC. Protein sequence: CSARDGRGPGNEQFF.

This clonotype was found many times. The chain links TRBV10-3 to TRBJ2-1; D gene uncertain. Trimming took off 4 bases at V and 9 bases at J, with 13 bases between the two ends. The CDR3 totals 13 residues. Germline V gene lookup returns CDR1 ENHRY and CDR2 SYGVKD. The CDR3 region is CAISVDPEVEQFF. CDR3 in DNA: TGTGCCATCAGTGTAGACCCCGAGGTTGAGCAGTTCTTC.

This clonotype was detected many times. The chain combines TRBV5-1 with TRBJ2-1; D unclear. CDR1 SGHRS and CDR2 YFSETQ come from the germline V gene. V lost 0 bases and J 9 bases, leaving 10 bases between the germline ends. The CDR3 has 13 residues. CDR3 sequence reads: CASSLAGPGEQFF. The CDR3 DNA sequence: TGCGCCAGCAGCTTGGCCGGACCCGGTGAGCAGTTCTTC.

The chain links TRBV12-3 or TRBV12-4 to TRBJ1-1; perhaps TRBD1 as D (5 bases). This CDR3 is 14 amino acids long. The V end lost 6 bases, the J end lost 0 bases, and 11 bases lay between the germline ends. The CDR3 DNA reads TGTGCCAGCAGCTGGAGACAGTTGAACACTGAAGCTTTCTTT. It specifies CASSWRQLNTEAFF.

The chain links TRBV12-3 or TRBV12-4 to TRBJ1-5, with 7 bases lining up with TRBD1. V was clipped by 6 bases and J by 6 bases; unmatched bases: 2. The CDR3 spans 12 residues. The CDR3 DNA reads TGTGCCAGCAGCAGGGGGGTTCAGCCCCAGCATTTT. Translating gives CASSRGVQPQHF.

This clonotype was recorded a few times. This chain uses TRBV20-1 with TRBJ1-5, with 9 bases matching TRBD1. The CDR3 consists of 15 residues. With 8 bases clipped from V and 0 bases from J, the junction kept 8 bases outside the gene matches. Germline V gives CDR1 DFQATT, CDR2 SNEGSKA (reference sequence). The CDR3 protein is CSSPGQGHSNQPQHF. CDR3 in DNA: TGCAGTTCGCCGGGACAGGGACATAGCAATCAGCCCCAGCATTTT.

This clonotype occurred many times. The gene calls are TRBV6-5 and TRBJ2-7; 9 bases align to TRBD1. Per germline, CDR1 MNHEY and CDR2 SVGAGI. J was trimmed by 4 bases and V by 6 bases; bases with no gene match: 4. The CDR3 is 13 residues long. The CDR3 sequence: CASSRTGEYEQYF. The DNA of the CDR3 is TGTGCCAGCAGCCGGACAGGGGAGTACGAGCAGTACTTC.

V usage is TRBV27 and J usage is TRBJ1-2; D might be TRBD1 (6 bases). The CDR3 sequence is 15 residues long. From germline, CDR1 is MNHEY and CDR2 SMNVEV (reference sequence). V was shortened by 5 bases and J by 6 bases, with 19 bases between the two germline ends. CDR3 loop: CASSRQNRVMDGYTF. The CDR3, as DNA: TGTGCCAGCAGTAGACAGAACAGGGTGATGGATGGCTACACCTTC.

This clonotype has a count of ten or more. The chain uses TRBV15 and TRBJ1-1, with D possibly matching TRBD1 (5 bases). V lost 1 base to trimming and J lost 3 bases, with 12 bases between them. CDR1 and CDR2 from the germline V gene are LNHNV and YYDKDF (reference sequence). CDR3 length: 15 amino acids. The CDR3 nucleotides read TGTGCCACCAGCAGAGGTGGGCGGGGGTACACTGAAGCTTTCTTT. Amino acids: CATSRGGRGYTEAFF.

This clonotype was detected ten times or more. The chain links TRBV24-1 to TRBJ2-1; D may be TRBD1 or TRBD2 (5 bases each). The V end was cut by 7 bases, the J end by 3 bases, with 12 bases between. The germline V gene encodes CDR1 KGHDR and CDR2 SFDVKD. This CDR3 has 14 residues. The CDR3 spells CATRRLRGYNEQFF. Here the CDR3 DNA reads TGTGCCACCAGAAGGCTGAGGGGCTACAATGAGCAGTTCTTC.

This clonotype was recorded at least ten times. CDR3 residues: CASSRPDRGSEQYF. DNA for the CDR3: TGTGCCAGCAGCCGCCCGGACAGGGGAAGCGAGCAGTACTTC. The gene calls are TRBV28 and TRBJ2-7, with TRBD1 identical over 9 bases. J was trimmed by 6 bases and V by 6 bases; bases with no gene match: 9. CDR3 length: 14 amino acids. Germline CDR1 and CDR2: MDHEN and SYDVKM.

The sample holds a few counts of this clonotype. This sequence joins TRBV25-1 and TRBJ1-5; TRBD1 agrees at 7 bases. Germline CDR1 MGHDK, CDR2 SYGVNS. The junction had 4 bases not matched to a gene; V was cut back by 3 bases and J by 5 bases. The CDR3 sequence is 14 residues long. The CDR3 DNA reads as TGTGCCAGCAGTGAGGTAGGGGGCCATCAGCCCCAGCATTTT. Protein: CASSEVGGHQPQHF.

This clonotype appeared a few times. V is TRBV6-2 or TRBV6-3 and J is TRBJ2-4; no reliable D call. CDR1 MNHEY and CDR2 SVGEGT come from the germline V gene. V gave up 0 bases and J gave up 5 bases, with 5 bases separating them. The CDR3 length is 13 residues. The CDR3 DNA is TGTGCCAGCAGTTACTCGACGGAAAACATTCAGTACTTC. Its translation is CASSYSTENIQYF.

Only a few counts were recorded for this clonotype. DNA of the CDR3: TGCGCCAGCAGCGAGGACACCGCTTCCTACGAGCAGTACTTC. This encodes CASSEDTASYEQYF. This chain uses TRBV5-1 with TRBJ2-7; TRBD1 might be the D (5 bases). Germline V gene lookup returns CDR1 SGHRS and CDR2 YFSETQ. V lost 4 bases and J 1 base, leaving 12 bases between the germline ends. The CDR3 runs 14 residues.

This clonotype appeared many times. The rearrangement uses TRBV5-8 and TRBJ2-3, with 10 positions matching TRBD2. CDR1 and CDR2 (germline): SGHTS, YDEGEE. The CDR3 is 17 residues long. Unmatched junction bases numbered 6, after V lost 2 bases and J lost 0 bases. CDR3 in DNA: TGTGCCAGCAGCTTAACTAGCGGGACCCCTAGCACAGATACGCAGTATTTT. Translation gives CASSLTSGTPSTDTQYF.